Shown below are 23 T cell receptor beta chains from a single sample sequenced in a study of OX40 agonist ivuxolimab in advanced cancers. The method was immunoSEQ multiplex PCR; TCRdb's version includes in-frame clones alone and lacks a portion of them. Among 25,000 to 40,000 clones listed, roughly 83% were seen once. Sequenced here: CD4+ or CD8+ T cells sorted from blood, sampled in a trial of the OX40 agonist ivuxolimab. The receptors here all came from an adult with an advanced solid tumor such as melanoma, head and neck, liver or kidney cancer.

The chain carries TRBV27 and TRBJ2-3, with 7 positions matching TRBD1. Germline V gene data show CDR1 as MNHEY and CDR2 as SMNVEV (reference sequence). Losses at the gene ends were 3 bases for V and 4 bases for J; bases not matched to a gene: 10. The length of the CDR3 is 16 residues. The CDR3 DNA is TGTGCCAGCAGTTTGATCGAGGGGGCGCCGGCAGATACGCAGTATTTT. Translation gives CASSLIEGAPADTQYF.

The chain joins TRBV27 to TRBJ2-7; D gene uncertain. Trimming shortened V by 4 bases and J by 1 base, and 14 bases separated the two germline ends. The CDR3 is made up of 15 amino acids. Per the germline V gene, CDR1 is MNHEY and CDR2 is SMNVEV (reference sequence). The CDR3 protein is CASSYGRVGSYEQYF. In nucleotides, the CDR3 is TGTGCCAGCAGTTATGGACGGGTTGGATCCTACGAGCAGTACTTC.

The gene calls are TRBV11-2 and TRBJ1-2; TRBD1 matches at 9 bases. Germline values: CDR1 SGHAT, CDR2 FQNNGV. Losses at the gene ends were 5 bases for V and 4 bases for J; bases not matched to a gene: 14. The CDR3 is made up of 17 amino acids. CDR3 protein: CASSPDTRTGAFYGYTF. CDR3 nucleotides: TGTGCCAGCAGCCCAGACACGAGGACAGGGGCGTTCTATGGCTACACCTTC. Looking up the rest from reference TRBV11-2 and TRBJ1-2 gives the full variable domain: EAGVAQSPRYKIIEKRQSVAFWCNPISGHATLYWYQQILGQGPKLLIQFQNNGVVDDSQLPKDRFSAERLKGVDSTLKIQPAKLEDSAVYLCASSPDTRTGAFYGYTFGSGTRLTVV.

The CDR3: CASSQSGGTHNEQFF. DNA for the CDR3: TGTGCCAGCAGCCAAAGCGGGGGTACCCACAATGAGCAGTTCTTC. The chain has TRBV4-2 and TRBJ2-1; 8 bases line up with TRBD2. This CDR3 contains 15 residues. Unmatched junction bases numbered 5, after V lost 2 bases and J lost 5 bases. CDR1 and CDR2 from the germline V gene are LGHNA and YNFKEQ.

The chain has TRBV5-1 and TRBJ1-1; 9 bases align to TRBD1. The CDR3 is made up of 15 amino acids. The V gene's germline CDR1 is SGHRS and CDR2 YFSETQ. V lost 2 bases, J lost 0 bases, and 2 bases stayed unmatched. CDR3 residues: CASSLWDRVNTEAFF. The CDR3 bases are TGCGCCAGCAGCTTATGGGACAGGGTGAACACTGAAGCTTTCTTT. Combining the CDR3 with reference TRBV5-1 and TRBJ1-1 gives the whole variable domain KAGVTQTPRYLIKTRGQQVTLSCSPISGHRSVSWYQQTPGQGLQFLFEYFSETQRNKGNFPGRFSGRQFSNSRSEMNVSTLELGDSALYLCASSLWDRVNTEAFFGQGTRLTVV.

The rearrangement uses TRBV7-2 and TRBJ2-1; D gene unclear. V was cut by 5 bases and J by 0 bases, with 5 bases left in between. This CDR3 region has 13 residues. Germline CDR1 SGHTA, CDR2 FQGNSA. The CDR3 bases are TGTGCCAGCAGCCCCCTCTCCTACAATGAGCAGTTCTTC. This sequence encodes CASSPLSYNEQFF.

This chain uses TRBV28 with TRBJ2-4; D may match TRBD1 or TRBD2 (5 bases each). CDR3 length: 11 residues. The ends were cut back, 3 bases at V and 9 bases at J, with 6 bases in the middle. Looked up from germline, CDR1 is MDHEN and CDR2 is SYDVKM. The CDR3 region has the DNA TGTGCCAGCAGTTTTGGGGGCATTCAGTACTTC. It codes for CASSFGGIQYF.

This chain connects TRBV27 to TRBJ2-1; 11 bases are a match to TRBD1. V lost 5 bases to trimming and J lost 7 bases; unmatched junction nucleotides: 7. Per the germline V gene, CDR1 is MNHEY and CDR2 is SMNVEV (reference sequence). CDR3 length: 15 residues. The CDR3 DNA reads TGTGCCAGCAGTCTATGGACAGGGGGCGGGAATGAGCAGTTCTTC. Encoded protein: CASSLWTGGGNEQFF.

The V gene is TRBV6-1, the J gene TRBJ1-2; a weak D match, TRBD1 (6 bases). Deletions cut 6 bases from V and 0 bases from J, with 11 bases between. CDR1 MNHNS and CDR2 SASEGT come from the germline V gene. There are 14 residues in the CDR3. The CDR3 DNA sequence: TGTGCCAGCAGCCTCCGGGGGCCTAACTATGGCTACACCTTC. It translates to CASSLRGPNYGYTF.

This clone was counted a few times. The chain has TRBV9 and TRBJ2-2, with D maybe TRBD2 (6 bases). The length of the CDR3 is 15 residues. Trimming took 5 bases from V and 4 from J, leaving 15 bases between them. CDR1 is SGDLS, CDR2 YYNGEE, per germline. The CDR3 spells CASREGALGTGELFF. Here the CDR3 DNA reads TGTGCCAGCAGGGAGGGTGCGTTAGGCACCGGGGAGCTGTTTTTT.

J is TRBJ2-3 and V is TRBV27, with D uncertain. This CDR3 spans 13 amino acids. Deletions cut 5 bases from V and 2 bases from J, with 8 bases between. CDR1 and CDR2 from the germline V gene are MNHEY and SMNVEV (reference sequence). CDR3 protein: CASSPQNTDTQYF. As DNA, the CDR3 is TGTGCCAGCAGTCCCCAGAACACAGATACGCAGTATTTT.

This chain joins TRBV6-4 and TRBJ2-3; 12 positions match TRBD1. Germline V CDR1 and CDR2: MRHNA, SNTAGT. CDR3 size: 16 residues. J was trimmed by 1 base and V by 5 bases; bases with no gene match: 4. The CDR3 loop reads CASSPGTGGGTDTQYF. In DNA, the CDR3 is TGTGCCAGCAGTCCCGGGACAGGGGGCGGCACAGATACGCAGTATTTT.

J is TRBJ2-4 and V is TRBV4-1; TRBD1 matches 9 bases. Germline-derived CDR1 and CDR2 are MGHRA and YSYEKL. The J segment lost 5 bases and the V segment lost 1 base, leaving 3 bases of the junction unmatched. This CDR3 comprises 15 residues. For the CDR3, the DNA is TGCGCCAGCAGCCAAGCTCGGACAGGGGAAAACATTCAGTACTTC. It is translated as CASSQARTGENIQYF.

The chain employs TRBV7-8 and TRBJ2-5, with 9 bases matching TRBD2. J was trimmed by 2 bases and V by 1 base; bases with no gene match: 14. The CDR3 is 19 residues long. Germline V lookup: CDR1 SGHVS, CDR2 FQNEAQ. The CDR3 DNA sequence: TGTGCCAGCAGCTTAGGTGGGTCTAGCGGGACCGGCCGACAAGAGACCCAGTACTTC. As protein: CASSLGGSSGTGRQETQYF.

This clone was observed a single time. The V and J genes are TRBV14 and TRBJ2-5; no clear D. Trimming shortened V by 5 bases and J by 1 base, and 8 bases separated the two germline ends. The CDR3 has 13 amino acids. Germline assignment: CDR1 SGHDN and CDR2 FVKESK. The CDR3 DNA sequence: TGTGCCAGCAGCTCCACATTCCAAGAGACCCAGTACTTC. It codes for CASSSTFQETQYF. Full variable domain (missing parts from reference TRBV14 and TRBJ2-5): EAGVTQFPSHSVIEKGQTVTLRCDPISGHDNLYWYRRVMGKEIKFLLHFVKESKQDESGMPNNRFLAERTGGTYSTLKVQPAELEDSGVYFCASSSTFQETQYFGPGTRLLVL.

This chain joins TRBV10-1 and TRBJ2-1, with D possibly matching TRBD1 (6 bases). The CDR3 consists of 14 residues. V lost 8 bases and J 6 bases, leaving 17 bases between the germline ends. The germline V gene has CDR1 WNHNN and CDR2 SYGVQD (reference sequence). The CDR3 region is CASADQGTGNEQFF. The CDR3 nucleotides are TGCGCCAGCGCCGACCAGGGGACGGGCAATGAGCAGTTCTTC.

This chain connects TRBV6-5 to TRBJ1-2; D remains unclear. CDR3 length: 15 amino acids. Germline V CDR1 and CDR2: MNHEY, SVGAGI. With 0 bases removed from V and 8 bases from J, the gap between germline ends came to 16 bases. The CDR3 coding sequence is TGTGCCAGCAGTTACTCGAAGGCAGCGTCCGTAGGCTACACCTTC. It is translated as CASSYSKAASVGYTF.

This rearrangement joins TRBV28 to TRBJ2-3; tentatively, D is TRBD2 (5 bases). This CDR3 is 15 amino acids long. The germline V gene has CDR1 MDHEN and CDR2 SYDVKM. Trimming took 5 bases from V and 0 from J, leaving 12 bases between them. The CDR3 nucleotides read TGTGCCAGCAGTCCCCTAGCTGAGAGCACAGATACGCAGTATTTT. Translated: CASSPLAESTDTQYF.

The chain is built from TRBV5-6 and TRBJ1-1; 7 bases map to TRBD1. The trim removed 2 bases at V and 4 bases at J, leaving 5 bases unmatched. The germline V gene has CDR1 SGHDT and CDR2 YYEEEE. The CDR3 covers 14 residues. CDR3 region: CASSLQGPGTEAFF. The CDR3 DNA follows: TGTGCCAGCAGCTTACAGGGGCCTGGCACTGAAGCTTTCTTT.

The chain employs TRBV30 and TRBJ2-5, with D perhaps assigned TRBD1 or TRBD2 (6 bases each). V was shortened by 2 bases and J by 0 bases, with 10 bases between the two germline ends. The CDR3 totals 14 residues. Per germline, CDR1 GTSNPN and CDR2 SVGIG (reference sequence). The CDR3 protein is CAWSTGAYQETQYF. CDR3 nucleotides: TGTGCCTGGAGTACGGGGGCGTACCAAGAGACCCAGTACTTC.

The CDR3 protein is CASSEHGGTVNTEAFF. CDR3 sequence (DNA): TGTGCCAGCAGCGAGCATGGGGGGACGGTGAACACTGAAGCTTTCTTT. The rearrangement links TRBV11-1 to TRBJ1-1, with D possibly being TRBD1 (5 bases). Deletions cut 5 bases from V and 0 bases from J, with 16 bases between. CDR1 and CDR2 from the germline V gene are SGHAT and FQDESV (reference sequence). This CDR3 is 16 amino acids long.

The chain is built from TRBV9 and TRBJ2-7, with 11 positions matching TRBD2. The germline gives CDR1 SGDLS, CDR2 YYNGEE. The CDR3 totals 18 residues. V was pared by 4 bases and J by 4 bases, with 16 bases of the junction left unmatched. This CDR3 is CASSSSGLAGGSAYEQYF. CDR3 DNA sequence: TGTGCCAGCAGCTCAAGCGGGCTAGCGGGAGGTTCCGCGTACGAGCAGTACTTC.

The chain combines TRBV5-1 with TRBJ1-2, with D perhaps TRBD1 (5 bases). The CDR3 contains 15 residues. The V and J ends lost 3 bases and 0 bases respectively, with 12 bases between them. CDR1 is SGHRS and CDR2 is YFSETQ in the germline V gene. This chain's CDR3 is CASSWDGRTNYGYTF. The DNA for the CDR3 is TGCGCCAGCAGCTGGGACGGCAGGACTAACTATGGCTACACCTTC.